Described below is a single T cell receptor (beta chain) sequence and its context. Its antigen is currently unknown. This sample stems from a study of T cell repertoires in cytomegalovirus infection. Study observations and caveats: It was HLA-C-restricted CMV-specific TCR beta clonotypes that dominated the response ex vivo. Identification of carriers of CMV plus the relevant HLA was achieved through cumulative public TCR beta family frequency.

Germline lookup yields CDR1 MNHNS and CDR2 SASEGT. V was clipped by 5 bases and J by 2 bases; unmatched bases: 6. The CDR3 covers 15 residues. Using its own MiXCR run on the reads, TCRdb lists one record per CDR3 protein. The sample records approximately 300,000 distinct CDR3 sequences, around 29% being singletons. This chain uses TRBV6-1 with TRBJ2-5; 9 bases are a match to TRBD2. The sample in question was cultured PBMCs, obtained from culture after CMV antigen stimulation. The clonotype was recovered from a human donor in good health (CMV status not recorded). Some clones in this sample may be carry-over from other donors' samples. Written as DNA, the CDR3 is TGTGCCAGCAGTCTAGGACTAGCGAGACAAGAGACCCAGTACTTC. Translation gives CASSLGLARQETQYF.